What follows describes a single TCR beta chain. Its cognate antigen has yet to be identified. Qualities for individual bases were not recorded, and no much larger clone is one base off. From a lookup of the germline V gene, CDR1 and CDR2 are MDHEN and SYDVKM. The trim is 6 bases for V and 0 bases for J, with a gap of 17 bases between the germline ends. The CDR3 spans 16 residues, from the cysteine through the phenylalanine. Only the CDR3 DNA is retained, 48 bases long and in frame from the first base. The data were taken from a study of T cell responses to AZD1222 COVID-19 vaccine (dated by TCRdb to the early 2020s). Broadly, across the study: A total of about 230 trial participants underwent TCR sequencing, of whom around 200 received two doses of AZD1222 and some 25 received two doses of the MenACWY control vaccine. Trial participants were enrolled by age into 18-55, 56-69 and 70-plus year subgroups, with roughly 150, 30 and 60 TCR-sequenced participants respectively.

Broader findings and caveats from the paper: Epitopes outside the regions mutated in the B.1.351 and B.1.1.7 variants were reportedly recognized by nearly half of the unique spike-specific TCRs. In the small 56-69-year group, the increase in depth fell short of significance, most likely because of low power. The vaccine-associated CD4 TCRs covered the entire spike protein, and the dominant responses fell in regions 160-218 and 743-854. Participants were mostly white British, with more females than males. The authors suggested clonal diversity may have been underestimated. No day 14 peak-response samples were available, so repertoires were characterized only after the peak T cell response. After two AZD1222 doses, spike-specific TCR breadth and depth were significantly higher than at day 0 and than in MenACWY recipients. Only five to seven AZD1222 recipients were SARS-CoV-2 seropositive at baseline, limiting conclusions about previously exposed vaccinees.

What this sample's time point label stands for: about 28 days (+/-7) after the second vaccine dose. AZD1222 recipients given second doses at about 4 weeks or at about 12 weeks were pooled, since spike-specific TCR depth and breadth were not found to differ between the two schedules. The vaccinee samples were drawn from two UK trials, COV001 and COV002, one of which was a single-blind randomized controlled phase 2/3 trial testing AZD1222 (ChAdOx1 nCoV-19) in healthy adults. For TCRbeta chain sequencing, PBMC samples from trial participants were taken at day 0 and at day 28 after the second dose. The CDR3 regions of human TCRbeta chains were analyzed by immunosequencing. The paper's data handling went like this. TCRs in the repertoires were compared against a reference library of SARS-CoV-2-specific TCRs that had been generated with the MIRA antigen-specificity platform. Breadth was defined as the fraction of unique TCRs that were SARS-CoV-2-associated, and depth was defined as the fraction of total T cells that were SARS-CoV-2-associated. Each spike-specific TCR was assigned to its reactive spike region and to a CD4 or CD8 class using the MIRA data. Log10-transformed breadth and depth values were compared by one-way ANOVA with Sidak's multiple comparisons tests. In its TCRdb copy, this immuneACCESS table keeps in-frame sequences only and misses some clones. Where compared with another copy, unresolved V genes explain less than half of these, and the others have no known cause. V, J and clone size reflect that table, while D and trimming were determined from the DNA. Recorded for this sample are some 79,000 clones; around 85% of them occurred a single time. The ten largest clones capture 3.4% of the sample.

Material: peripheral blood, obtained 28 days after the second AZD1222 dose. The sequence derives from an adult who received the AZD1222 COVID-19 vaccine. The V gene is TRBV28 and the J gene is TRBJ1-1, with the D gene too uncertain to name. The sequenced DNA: TGTGCCAGCAGCCAGCCCAGCCGGCAGTTGAACACTGAAGCTTTCTTT. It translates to CASSQPSRQLNTEAFF.